One and the same sample provided the 32 T cell receptor beta chains below, sequenced in a study of patients and donors after allogeneic stem cell transplantation. Each CDR3 protein gets one entry after TCRdb re-called the RT-PCR reads with MiXCR. Among roughly 880,000 distinct CDR3 sequences listed, around 17% were seen once. Sequenced material: blood, either unsorted or a sorted T cell fraction (not recorded which). These receptors were obtained from a human donor who was either an allogeneic HSCT recipient or a stem cell or donor lymphocyte infusion donor (not recorded which). It is not recorded whose cells these are; they may come from a transplant donor.

The gene calls are TRBV20-1 and TRBJ1-4; D is uncertain. The CDR3 length is 14 residues. CDR1 DFQATT and CDR2 SNEGSKA come from the germline V gene (reference sequence). The ends were cut back, 3 bases at V and 5 bases at J, with 13 bases in the middle. For the CDR3, the DNA is TGCAGTGCTAGTCGATGGACGGTGAATGAAAAACTGTTTTTT. It encodes CSASRWTVNEKLFF.

The chain uses TRBV12-3 or TRBV12-4 and TRBJ1-2, with D perhaps matching TRBD1 (6 bases). This CDR3 has 15 amino acids. Trimming removed 5 bases at V and 0 bases at J, with 13 bases between. The CDR3 spells CASSGGQTTNYGYTF. As DNA, the CDR3 is TGTGCCAGCAGTGGTGGACAGACCACTAACTATGGCTACACCTTC.

The chain has TRBV29-1 and TRBJ2-7; 11 bases agree with TRBD2. The CDR3 has 14 amino acids. Per germline, CDR1 SQVTM and CDR2 ANQGSEA. J lost 4 bases, V lost 7 bases, and 9 bases had no gene match. CDR3 residues: CSAATSGISYEQYF. CDR3 nucleotide sequence: TGCAGCGCCGCGACTAGCGGGATTTCTTACGAGCAGTACTTC.

The table lists this clonotype with a few counts. V gene TRBV20-1 combines with J gene TRBJ2-4; 8 bases match TRBD1. This CDR3 is built from 15 residues. Germline V lookup: CDR1 DFQATT, CDR2 SNEGSKA (reference sequence). V gave up 5 bases and J gave up 1 base; unmatched junction bases: 7. This chain's CDR3 is CSAGRGQGAKNIQYF. The CDR3 DNA sequence: TGCAGTGCTGGCAGGGGGCAAGGGGCCAAAAACATTCAGTACTTC.

This clonotype was counted only a few times. The V and J genes are TRBV9 and TRBJ2-5; TRBD2 might be the D (6 bases). The V gene's germline CDR1 is SGDLS and CDR2 YYNGEE. The V end lost 0 bases, the J end lost 5 bases, and 17 bases lay between the germline ends. The CDR3 has 16 amino acids. The CDR3 nucleotides are TGTGCCAGCAGCGTAGGGTATAGGAGGGGTGGGGAGACCCAGTACTTC. It yields the protein CASSVGYRRGGETQYF.

The genes are TRBV6-2 or TRBV6-3 and TRBJ2-7; 7 bases match TRBD2. The CDR3 has 13 amino acids. The ends lost 5 bases at V and 5 bases at J; junction bases unmatched: 6. Germline assignment: CDR1 MNHEY and CDR2 SVGEGT. CDR3 DNA: TGTGCCAGCAGTCCCGGACTAGTAGACGAGCAGTACTTC. Translation: CASSPGLVDEQYF.

A few counts support this clonotype. This chain connects TRBV5-5 to TRBJ1-2, with 12 bases aligning to TRBD1. CDR3 size: 15 residues. Germline-derived CDR1 and CDR2 are SGHKS and YYEKEE (reference sequence). The trim removed 3 bases at V and 8 bases at J, leaving 8 bases unmatched. CDR3 nucleotide sequence: TGTGCCAGCAGCTCCCGGGACAGGGGGCCGGGGGGCTACACCTTC. Residues: CASSSRDRGPGGYTF.

This clonotype has more than one count but fewer than ten. The chain recombines TRBV5-1 with TRBJ2-7, with 8 bases aligning to TRBD2. Per germline, CDR1 SGHRS and CDR2 YFSETQ. V shed 9 bases, J shed 7 bases, and the junction held 15 bases outside the gene matches. There are 14 residues in the CDR3. The CDR3 region is CATSRGGRLGEQYF. The DNA of the CDR3 is TGCGCCACCTCCCGCGGGGGGCGCCTTGGGGAGCAGTACTTC.

This clonotype showed up just a few times. This chain joins TRBV7-9 and TRBJ2-3, with TRBD2 as a possible D gene (6 bases). The CDR3 has 14 residues. The germline CDR1 and CDR2 sequences are SEHNR and FQNEAQ (reference sequence). Trimming stripped 2 bases from V and 2 bases from J, with 8 bases between. CDR3 in amino acids: CASSLRDFTDTQYF. The CDR3 nucleotides read TGTGCCAGCAGCTTAAGGGACTTCACAGATACGCAGTATTTT.

V usage is TRBV10-3 and J usage is TRBJ1-1; D ambiguous. The ends were cut back, 0 bases at V and 6 bases at J, with 11 bases in the middle. Germline V gene data show CDR1 as ENHRY and CDR2 as SYGVKD. The CDR3 covers 14 residues. This CDR3 reads CAISESFYGAEAFF. The CDR3 nucleotides are TGTGCCATCAGTGAGTCGTTTTACGGGGCTGAAGCTTTCTTT.

This clonotype showed up just a few times. The chain carries TRBV12-3 or TRBV12-4 and TRBJ2-5, with TRBD1 as a possible D gene (7 bases). Trimming removed 4 bases from V and 5 bases from J, with 14 bases in between. The CDR3 contains 14 residues. For the CDR3, the DNA is TGTGCCAGCAGTTACCAGGGGGGATTGGAGACCCAGTACTTC. Protein: CASSYQGGLETQYF.

The chain joins TRBV7-2 to TRBJ2-1, with TRBD2 as a possible D gene (6 bases). The CDR3 loop spans 15 amino acids. Germline assignment: CDR1 SGHTA and CDR2 FQGNSA. The ends were cut back, 4 bases at V and 14 bases at J, with 24 bases in the middle. The CDR3: CASSSLRPAGKSEFF. DNA of the CDR3: TGTGCCAGCAGCTCCCTCCGCCCGGCGGGGAAGTCTGAGTTCTTC. The entire variable domain, with the rest obtained from reference TRBV7-2 and TRBJ2-1, is as follows: GAGVSQSPSNKVTEKGKDVELRCDPISGHTALYWYRQSLGQGLEFLIYFQGNSAPDKSGLPSDRFSAERTGGSVSTLTIQRTQQEDSAVYLCASSSLRPAGKSEFFGPGTRLTVL.

This clonotype has more than one count but fewer than ten. This chain joins TRBV6-2 or TRBV6-3 and TRBJ2-1; 10 bases align to TRBD2. V shed 0 bases and J 4 bases; nucleotides not matched to a gene: 6. CDR3 length: 17 amino acids. CDR1 and CDR2 (germline): MNHEY, SVGEGT. CDR3 coding DNA: TGTGCCAGCAGTTACTCCTTGCTAGCGGGGGCGTACAATGAGCAGTTCTTC. Protein product: CASSYSLLAGAYNEQFF.

The gene calls are TRBV28 and TRBJ2-7, with 8 bases identical to TRBD2. V shed 10 bases, J shed 1 base, and the junction held 6 bases outside the gene matches. Germline values: CDR1 MDHEN, CDR2 SYDVKM. This CDR3 comprises 13 residues. The CDR3 loop reads CAIGTRQSYEQYF. The DNA of the CDR3 is TGTGCCATCGGGACTAGACAATCCTACGAGCAGTACTTC.

The chain carries TRBV6-1 and TRBJ2-7; D might be TRBD1 or TRBD2, each matching 6 bases. Deletions cut 6 bases from V and 2 bases from J, with 17 bases between. CDR1 is MNHNS and CDR2 is SASEGT in the germline V gene. The CDR3 contains 15 residues. The CDR3 DNA follows: TGTGCCAGCAGCTCTACAGGGAGGTCAACCTACGAGCAGTACTTC. Amino acid sequence: CASSSTGRSTYEQYF.

The V call is TRBV7-8, the J call TRBJ2-2; D unclear. The V gene lost 1 base and the J gene lost 4 bases, with 10 bases spanning the gap. This CDR3 region has 15 residues. Germline CDR1 and CDR2: SGHVS and FQNEAQ. CDR3 nucleotide sequence: TGTGCCAGCAGCTTAGAGGGCAGCCTCACCGGGGAGCTGTTTTTT. Its protein is CASSLEGSLTGELFF.

This clonotype was seen many times. The rearrangement joins TRBV4-3 to TRBJ2-5; the match to TRBD2 covers 8 bases. The length of the CDR3 is 17 residues. Trimming took 3 bases from V and 5 from J; bases not matched to a gene: 14. Germline V gives CDR1 LGHNA, CDR2 YSLEER. This chain's CDR3 is CASSQRLNRASGETQYF. The CDR3, as DNA: TGCGCCAGCAGCCAGAGACTTAACCGGGCTAGCGGGGAGACCCAGTACTTC.

The CDR3 loop is CASSVEGFTDTQYF. CDR3 DNA sequence: TGTGCCAGCAGCGTAGAAGGGTTCACAGATACGCAGTATTTT. The chain carries TRBV9 and TRBJ2-3; D uncertain. The CDR3 spans 14 residues. V was cut by 0 bases and J by 2 bases, with 7 bases left in between. From germline, CDR1 is SGDLS and CDR2 YYNGEE.

This clonotype was picked up a small number of times. The rearrangement links TRBV5-1 to TRBJ1-2, with D maybe TRBD1 (6 bases). Germline CDR1 is SGHRS and CDR2 is YFSETQ. This CDR3 comprises 14 residues. Trimming shortened V by 1 base and J by 7 bases, and 14 bases separated the two germline ends. The CDR3 DNA reads TGCGCCAGCAGCTTGTCCCAGGGGCTCGGTGGCTACACCTTC. Protein product: CASSLSQGLGGYTF. Together with reference TRBV5-1 and TRBJ1-2, the CDR3 gives the full variable domain: KAGVTQTPRYLIKTRGQQVTLSCSPISGHRSVSWYQQTPGQGLQFLFEYFSETQRNKGNFPGRFSGRQFSNSRSEMNVSTLELGDSALYLCASSLSQGLGGYTFGSGTRLTVV.

This clonotype was seen a single time. The chain carries TRBV12-3 or TRBV12-4 and TRBJ1-1, with a tentative D call TRBD1 (6 bases). CDR3 size: 17 residues. V was trimmed by 5 bases and J by 0 bases, leaving 19 bases between them. CDR3 coding DNA: TGTGCCAGCAGTCCCCGGGACAAGCTCTACATGAACACTGAAGCTTTCTTT. It is translated as CASSPRDKLYMNTEAFF.

The chain recombines TRBV6-1 with TRBJ2-7, with D hard to call. Trimming removed 8 bases at V and 0 bases at J, with 8 bases between. The CDR3 length is 12 residues. Germline V CDR1 and CDR2: MNHNS, SASEGT. CDR3 bases: TGTGCCAGCGACCAGTTCTCCTACGAGCAGTACTTC. It specifies CASDQFSYEQYF.

The rearrangement joins TRBV5-1 to TRBJ2-7; a weak D match, TRBD2 (5 bases). Trimming removed 0 bases at V and 4 bases at J, with 17 bases between. The CDR3 sequence is 16 residues long. Germline V lookup: CDR1 SGHRS, CDR2 YFSETQ. The CDR3 bases are TGCGCCAGCAGCTTGGGATTGAGGGAGAGCCTTTACGAGCAGTACTTC. Amino acid sequence: CASSLGLRESLYEQYF. The complete variable domain, with remaining parts taken from reference TRBV5-1 and TRBJ2-7, reads KAGVTQTPRYLIKTRGQQVTLSCSPISGHRSVSWYQQTPGQGLQFLFEYFSETQRNKGNFPGRFSGRQFSNSRSEMNVSTLELGDSALYLCASSLGLRESLYEQYFGPGTRLTVT.

There are a few counts of this clonotype. The rearrangement links TRBV20-1 to TRBJ2-2; D gene unclear. The CDR3 contains 14 residues. Trimming stripped 1 base from V and 3 bases from J, with 9 bases between. The V gene's germline CDR1 is DFQATT and CDR2 SNEGSKA (reference sequence). The CDR3 region is CSARVSGDTGELFF. The CDR3 coding sequence is TGCAGTGCTAGAGTCTCTGGGGACACCGGGGAGCTGTTTTTT.

The chain carries TRBV20-1 and TRBJ1-5; D is possibly TRBD1 (5 bases). The CDR3 sequence is 13 residues long. From germline, CDR1 is DFQATT and CDR2 SNEGSKA (reference sequence). The V end lost 3 bases, the J end lost 7 bases, and 13 bases lay between the germline ends. CDR3 sequence: CSARVERGQPQHF. In nucleotides, the CDR3 is TGCAGTGCTAGGGTCGAGAGGGGCCAGCCCCAGCATTTT.

This clonotype was detected only a few times. This chain joins TRBV6-2 or TRBV6-3 and TRBJ2-1; no clear D. The germline V and J ends were trimmed by 2 bases and 6 bases, with 8 bases remaining between them. The length of the CDR3 is 13 residues. Germline loops: CDR1 MNHEY, CDR2 SVGEGT. The CDR3 loop is CASSYPLRNEQFF. The CDR3 coding sequence is TGTGCCAGCAGTTACCCACTACGCAATGAGCAGTTCTTC.

V gene TRBV14 combines with J gene TRBJ2-1; no clear D gene. Trimming removed 1 base at V and 10 bases at J, with 17 bases between. Germline lookup yields CDR1 SGHDN and CDR2 FVKESK. The CDR3 consists of 15 residues. For the CDR3, the DNA is TGTGCCAGCAGCCAAGGTGAGATCGGGTTTGGCGAGCAGTTCTTC. Translated, it gives CASSQGEIGFGEQFF.

CDR3: CASSYGGRVTEAFF. The DNA for the CDR3 is TGTGCCAGCAGTTATGGAGGAAGGGTGACTGAAGCTTTCTTT. The rearrangement uses TRBV6-5 and TRBJ1-1, with no clear D. Germline loops: CDR1 MNHEY, CDR2 SVGAGI. The V gene lost 3 bases and the J gene lost 5 bases, with 13 bases spanning the gap. The CDR3 loop spans 14 amino acids.

This clonotype appeared many times. This sequence joins TRBV12-3 or TRBV12-4 and TRBJ2-3, with 14 nucleotides matching TRBD2. Losses at the gene ends were 8 bases for V and 4 bases for J; bases not matched to a gene: 11. The CDR3 is made up of 17 amino acids. The CDR3 protein is CASSWGMTSGGADTQYF. The CDR3 coding sequence is TGTGCCAGCTCCTGGGGGATGACTAGCGGGGGGGCAGATACGCAGTATTTT.

This clonotype occurred a few times. The V call is TRBV7-9, the J call TRBJ2-7; D not certain. The germline V and J ends were trimmed by 0 bases and 6 bases, with 15 bases remaining between them. The CDR3 is 15 amino acids. Germline V gives CDR1 SEHNR, CDR2 FQNEAQ (reference sequence). The CDR3 coding sequence is TGTGCCAGCAGCTTAGCAGGGCTATACTCAGGCGAGCAGTACTTC. This sequence encodes CASSLAGLYSGEQYF.

The chain couples TRBV4-1 to TRBJ1-5; TRBD1 matches 8 bases. V lost 4 bases to trimming and J lost 5 bases; unmatched junction nucleotides: 19. The length of the CDR3 is 19 residues. Germline loops: CDR1 MGHRA, CDR2 YSYEKL. In DNA, the CDR3 is TGCGCCAGCAGCCTAAATCCCGGAACGGGCAGGGGGCCGGATCAGCCCCAGCATTTT. This translates into CASSLNPGTGRGPDQPQHF.

This clonotype was detected only a few times. CDR3 bases: TGTGCCAGCAGCCAAGGACTAGCGGGTTCAAATGAGCAGTTCTTC. Its protein is CASSQGLAGSNEQFF. The chain uses TRBV3-1 and TRBJ2-1; TRBD2 aligns across 10 bases. The CDR3 is 15 amino acids. Germline CDR1 and CDR2: LGHDT and YNNKEL (reference sequence). V lost 1 base, J lost 7 bases, and 4 bases stayed unmatched.

V gene TRBV30 combines with J gene TRBJ2-3; possible D gene TRBD2, 5 bases. Looked up from germline, CDR1 is GTSNPN and CDR2 is SVGIG (reference sequence). The V gene lost 4 bases and the J gene lost 0 bases, with 14 bases spanning the gap. The CDR3 totals 15 residues. The CDR3 loop is CAWTRSRGSTDTQYF. CDR3 coding DNA: TGTGCCTGGACCCGATCGAGAGGGAGCACAGATACGCAGTATTTT.